Presented here are 20 T cell receptor beta chains from one specimen sequenced in a study of memory CD4+ T cells and cytomegalovirus serostatus. TCRdb's copy holds only in-frame clones and misses some; the assay was immunoSEQ multiplex PCR. The table shows 70,000 to 95,000 clones, with 65% to 85% occurring only once. The sort gate was single viable CD3+CD4+CD8-CD45RO+ cells for memory CD4+ T cells. The sample taken for sequencing was memory CD4+ T cells from blood. All receptors come from an adult in good health and CMV-seronegative.

The V gene is TRBV7-2, the J gene TRBJ1-2; 7 bases match TRBD1. The germline CDR1 and CDR2 sequences are SGHTA and FQGNSA. The CDR3 has 16 residues. The junction had 12 bases not matched to a gene; V was cut back by 4 bases and J by 4 bases. CDR3 in DNA: TGTGCCAGCAGCTCCCGCCCGGGACAGCGAACCTATGGCTACACCTTC. This gives the protein CASSSRPGQRTYGYTF.

This clone appeared many times. This chain connects TRBV7-8 to TRBJ1-4; D is possibly TRBD1 (6 bases). Germline-derived CDR1 and CDR2 are SGHVS and FQNEAQ. Trimming shortened V by 5 bases and J by 6 bases, and 22 bases separated the two germline ends. The CDR3 covers 17 residues. The CDR3 DNA reads as TGTGCCAGCAGCGCTAGGGGACAAAAGGGGCCTTATGAAAAACTGTTTTTT. Residues: CASSARGQKGPYEKLFF.

This clone was recorded only once. The chain has TRBV9 and TRBJ2-2; D is unclear. The CDR3 is 17 residues long. CDR1 SGDLS and CDR2 YYNGEE come from the germline V gene. V lost 4 bases, J lost 1 base, and 17 bases lay in between. CDR3 sequence: CASSPPEIFGNTGELFF. The CDR3 DNA reads TGTGCCAGCAGCCCCCCAGAGATTTTTGGGAACACCGGGGAGCTGTTTTTT.

This clone was seen more than once but under ten times. This sequence joins TRBV5-1 and TRBJ2-2; possible D gene TRBD1, 5 bases. This CDR3 has 14 residues. Trimming removed 4 bases from V and 4 bases from J, with 11 bases in between. CDR1 SGHRS and CDR2 YFSETQ come from the germline V gene. Here the CDR3 reads CASSVSGSTGELFF. The CDR3 DNA reads as TGCGCCAGCAGCGTTTCAGGGTCCACCGGGGAGCTGTTTTTT.

The chain uses TRBV11-2 and TRBJ2-3; the match to TRBD1 covers 8 bases. The CDR3 runs 16 residues. The junction had 9 bases not matched to a gene; V was cut back by 5 bases and J by 2 bases. CDR1 and CDR2 from the germline V gene are SGHAT and FQNNGV. DNA of the CDR3: TGTGCCAGCAGCCTACGGACAGGGCGGGCCACAGATACGCAGTATTTT. Translated, it gives CASSLRTGRATDTQYF.

The CDR3 DNA is TGTGCCAGCAGCTCCAGAGCGGGGCGGAGCTCCTACGAGCAGTACTTC. Translating it yields CASSSRAGRSSYEQYF. The chain employs TRBV7-8 and TRBJ2-7, with TRBD2 matching over 7 bases. CDR3 length: 16 amino acids. The V segment lost 4 bases and the J segment 0 bases; nucleotides outside the gene matches: 9. Germline-derived CDR1 and CDR2 are SGHVS and FQNEAQ.

The chain carries TRBV4-3 and TRBJ1-4; D might be TRBD1 (6 bases). The CDR3 sequence is 15 residues long. Deletions cut 0 bases from V and 7 bases from J, with 12 bases between. Germline V gene data show CDR1 as LGHNA and CDR2 as YSLEER. In nucleotides, the CDR3 is TGCGCCAGCAGCCAAGATAGTACAGGGTCTGAAAAACTGTTTTTT. It codes for CASSQDSTGSEKLFF.

The V gene is TRBV7-2, the J gene TRBJ2-7; D unresolved. The CDR3 loop spans 12 amino acids. Germline V gene lookup returns CDR1 SGHTA and CDR2 FQGNSA. Trimming pared 2 bases from V and 4 bases from J, leaving 6 bases between. DNA for the CDR3: TGTGCCAGCAGCTTAATGAGATACGAGCAGTACTTC. It codes for CASSLMRYEQYF.

Here the CDR3 DNA reads TGTGCCAGCGGAGCAGGGCAGAACACCGGGGAGCTGTTTTTT. Protein: CASGAGQNTGELFF. The rearrangement links TRBV2 to TRBJ2-2; TRBD1 might be the D (5 bases). Germline V lookup: CDR1 SNHLY, CDR2 FYNNEI. CDR3 length equals 14 residues. Trimming stripped 8 bases from V and 1 base from J, with 11 bases between.

The V call is TRBV2, the J call TRBJ1-3, with D tentatively TRBD1 (6 bases). There are 15 residues in the CDR3. Germline assignment: CDR1 SNHLY and CDR2 FYNNEI. V was trimmed by 5 bases and J by 3 bases, leaving 14 bases between them. The CDR3: CASSRGGQFGNTIYF. DNA of the CDR3: TGTGCCAGCAGTCGAGGCGGACAGTTTGGAAACACCATATATTTT.

This clone has more than one count but fewer than ten. The chain recombines TRBV5-1 with TRBJ1-4; 10 bases map to TRBD1. With 4 bases clipped from V and 3 bases from J, the junction kept 6 bases outside the gene matches. The CDR3 is made up of 16 amino acids. Germline CDR1 reads SGHRS; CDR2 reads YFSETQ. CDR3 protein: CASSITGTGANEKLFF. The CDR3 DNA reads TGCGCCAGCAGCATAACCGGGACAGGGGCTAATGAAAAACTGTTTTTT.

This clone was observed a few times. V and J are TRBV5-1 and TRBJ1-1; D is unclear. This CDR3 is built from 15 residues. CDR1 and CDR2 (germline): SGHRS, YFSETQ. V dropped 0 bases and J dropped 0 bases, with 9 bases sitting between them. For the CDR3, the DNA is TGCGCCAGCAGCTTGGGGGCCGGGATGAACACTGAAGCTTTCTTT. Its protein product is CASSLGAGMNTEAFF.

This clone was detected once. This chain links TRBV14 with TRBJ2-3; 7 bases align to TRBD1. With V trimmed by 5 bases and J by 2 bases, 7 bases remained unmatched. This CDR3 has 15 residues. Germline V gives CDR1 SGHDN, CDR2 FVKESK. CDR3 region: CASSRGQLPTDTQYF. In DNA form, the CDR3 reads TGTGCCAGCAGCAGGGGACAGCTCCCCACAGATACGCAGTATTTT.

The rearrangement links TRBV10-1 to TRBJ2-7; D may be TRBD1 or TRBD2 (5 bases each). The germline V gene encodes CDR1 WNHNN and CDR2 SYGVQD (reference sequence). Trimming stripped 0 bases from V and 4 bases from J, with 13 bases between. The CDR3 is made up of 15 amino acids. The CDR3 protein is CASSESGRWGYEQYF. CDR3 DNA sequence: TGCGCCAGCAGTGAGTCTGGCCGGTGGGGGTACGAGCAGTACTTC.

This chain joins TRBV7-8 and TRBJ2-4; unclear D gene. Trimming cost V 1 base and J 3 bases, with 10 bases left between them. The CDR3 is 15 amino acids. Germline V gene sequence: CDR1 SGHVS, CDR2 FQNEAQ. In DNA, the CDR3 is TGTGCCAGCAGCTTAGATATCACCCACAAAAACATTCAGTACTTC. This encodes CASSLDITHKNIQYF.

This sequence joins TRBV5-1 and TRBJ2-3, with 13 bases identical to TRBD2. V was pared by 4 bases and J by 6 bases, with 5 bases of the junction left unmatched. The V gene's germline CDR1 is SGHRS and CDR2 YFSETQ. The CDR3 totals 15 residues. For the CDR3, the DNA is TGCGCCAGCAGCCCGGGACTAGCGGGGATTGATACGCAGTATTTT. Translation gives CASSPGLAGIDTQYF.

The chain is built from TRBV5-4 and TRBJ1-1; D may be TRBD1 (6 bases). Germline CDR1 and CDR2: SGHNT and YYREEE (reference sequence). V gave up 6 bases and J gave up 10 bases, with 22 bases separating them. The CDR3 length is 14 residues. The CDR3 nucleotides read TGTGCCAGCACCTCCGGTACACCGGGGGCCCGAGCTTTCTTT. Translated, it gives CASTSGTPGARAFF.

V gene TRBV9 combines with J gene TRBJ1-2; no firm D call. The ends were cut back, 0 bases at V and 8 bases at J, with 20 bases in the middle. The length of the CDR3 is 16 residues. CDR1 and CDR2 from the germline V gene are SGDLS and YYNGEE. The CDR3 bases are TGTGCCAGCAGCGTAGAATCAACCGCCTCCCCAGGCGGCTACACCTTC. It yields the protein CASSVESTASPGGYTF.

This chain uses TRBV28 with TRBJ2-7, with a possible D match to TRBD2 (5 bases). Per germline, CDR1 MDHEN and CDR2 SYDVKM. The CDR3 is 14 amino acids. V was cut by 4 bases and J by 4 bases, with 14 bases left in between. This CDR3 reads CASSSGGGPYEQYF. CDR3 in DNA: TGTGCCAGCAGTTCCGGCGGAGGACCTTACGAGCAGTACTTC.

The CDR3 nucleotides are TGTGCCAGCAGCTTGGGACAGGGGTGGTATGAGCAGTTCTTC. It encodes CASSLGQGWYEQFF. The rearrangement uses TRBV7-3 and TRBJ2-1, with TRBD1 matching over 10 bases. The CDR3 sequence is 14 residues long. From germline, CDR1 is SGHTA and CDR2 FQGTGA. The ends lost 3 bases at V and 8 bases at J; junction bases unmatched: 4.